The 6 T cell receptor beta chains in this list originate from one sample, sequenced in a study of blood T cell repertoires in COVID-19. Sequencing was performed with immunoSEQ multiplex PCR; in TCRdb, only in-frame clones are kept and a portion is missing. This table has 200,000 to 250,000 clones, nearly 90% appearing once. Material for sequencing was peripheral blood. These receptors were taken from a woman aged 18-29 years who had recovered from COVID-19.

The chain uses TRBV7-2 and TRBJ2-1; 8 bases line up with TRBD2. Germline V gene sequence: CDR1 SGHTA, CDR2 FQGNSA. The CDR3 is made up of 14 amino acids. V dropped 8 bases and J dropped 4; count of bases not matched to a gene: 7. CDR3 DNA sequence: TGTGCCAGCCGAGCGGGAGAAGTTTACAATGAGCAGTTCTTC. It specifies CASRAGEVYNEQFF.

J is TRBJ2-7 and V is TRBV5-1; 9 nucleotides match TRBD1. Germline trimming cut 2 bases from V and 0 bases from J; bases unmatched to any gene: 6. This CDR3 contains 16 residues. CDR1 SGHRS and CDR2 YFSETQ come from the germline V gene. CDR3 loop: CASSFTGGTGSYEQYF. In DNA, the CDR3 is TGCGCCAGCAGCTTTACAGGGGGCACGGGCTCCTACGAGCAGTACTTC.

The rearrangement joins TRBV6-2 or TRBV6-3 to TRBJ2-7; D is unclear. V lost 5 bases to trimming and J lost 4 bases, with 15 bases between them. Germline V gene lookup returns CDR1 MNHEY and CDR2 SVGEGT. The CDR3 spans 14 residues. CDR3 sequence reads: CASSPRLGSYEQYF. The DNA for the CDR3 is TGTGCCAGCAGTCCCCGCCTGGGCTCGTACGAGCAGTACTTC.

V and J are TRBV11-3 and TRBJ2-1; TRBD2 agrees at 7 bases. The ends lost 2 bases at V and 5 bases at J; junction bases unmatched: 3. The CDR3 totals 14 residues. CDR1 SGHNT and CDR2 YENEEA come from the germline V gene. CDR3 protein: CASSLTSGDNEQFF. The CDR3 DNA is TGTGCCAGCAGCTTAACGAGCGGGGACAATGAGCAGTTCTTC.

This clone was found once. The J gene is TRBJ1-1, the V gene TRBV5-1; D remains unclear. The germline gives CDR1 SGHRS, CDR2 YFSETQ. The CDR3 length is 13 residues. V lost 0 bases and J lost 4, with 7 bases in between. Here the CDR3 DNA reads TGCGCCAGCAGCTTGGGCGTGAGCACTGAAGCTTTCTTT. Translated, it gives CASSLGVSTEAFF.

This clone was recorded a few times. The rearrangement joins TRBV7-9 to TRBJ1-6; weak D call: TRBD1 (5 bases). CDR1 and CDR2 (germline): SEHNR, FQNEAQ (reference sequence). This CDR3 has 15 residues. V lost 3 bases, J lost 4 bases, and 10 bases lay in between. The CDR3 reads CASSFFGGYNSPLHF. The CDR3 region has the DNA TGTGCCAGCAGCTTCTTTGGGGGGTATAATTCACCCCTCCACTTT.